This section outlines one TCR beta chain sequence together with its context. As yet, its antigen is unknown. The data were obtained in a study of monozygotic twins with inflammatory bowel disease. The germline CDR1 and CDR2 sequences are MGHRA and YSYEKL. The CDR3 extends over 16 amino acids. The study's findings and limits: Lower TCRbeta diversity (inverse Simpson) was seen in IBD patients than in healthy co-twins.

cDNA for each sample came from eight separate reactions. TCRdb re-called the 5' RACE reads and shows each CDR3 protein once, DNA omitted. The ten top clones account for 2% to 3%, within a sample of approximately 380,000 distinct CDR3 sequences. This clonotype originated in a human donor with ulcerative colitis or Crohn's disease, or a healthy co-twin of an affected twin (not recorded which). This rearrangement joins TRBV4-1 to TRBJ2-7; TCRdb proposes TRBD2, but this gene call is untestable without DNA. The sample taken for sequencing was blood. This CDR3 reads CASSQGVRTSALEQYF.